This TCR beta chain was documented in a study of identical twins. Study-wide results and limits: Modelling underestimated the level of out-of-frame TCR alpha sharing observed in monozygotic twins.

The CDR3 runs 15 residues. Germline V CDR1 and CDR2: DFQATT, SNEGSKA (reference sequence). MiXCR was run by TCRdb on the 5' RACE reads, yielding one entry per CDR3 protein. The sample holds under 500,000 distinct CDR3 sequences; 13% to 15% are singletons and the top ten take more than 0.8%. This clonotype was detected only a few times. Its antigen is currently unknown. The junction shows a germline mismatch at one end, possibly a read error. The data also belong to a second study, concerning yellow fever vaccine responses in identical twins.

Sequenced sample: CD4+ T cells sorted from blood. The chain links TRBV20-1 to TRBJ2-5, with D perhaps assigned TRBD1 or TRBD2 (6 bases each). The source of this sequence is a woman aged 18-29 years in good health. The CDR3 coding sequence is TGCAGTGCTAGATCCCAGGACAGAGCCCCGGGGGACCCTAACTTC. Translation: CSARSQDRAPGDPNF.